One and the same sample provided the 26 T cell receptor beta chains below, sequenced in a study of molecular identifiers for immune sequencing clone quantification. TCRdb re-analysed the PCR reads in MiXCR, keeping a single row per CDR3 protein. The table has about 100,000 distinct CDR3 sequences, around a third seen once. Source material: naive CD8+ T cells from blood, with Jurkat cell RNA spiked in. Noted subset: FACS-sorted CD8+CD4-CCR7+CD45RA+ naive T cells. The origin of the receptors is a human donor in good health. Some libraries in this study had Jurkat cell RNA spiked in.

This clonotype was found many times. The chain has TRBV7-8 and TRBJ1-1; D might be TRBD1 (6 bases). Germline assignment: CDR1 SGHVS and CDR2 FQNEAQ. Trimming shortened V by 5 bases and J by 5 bases, and 15 bases separated the two germline ends. The CDR3 contains 14 residues. CDR3 amino acids: CASSAGGAGTEAFF. CDR3 DNA sequence: TGTGCCAGCAGCGCGGGGGGGGCTGGGACTGAAGCTTTCTTT. Looking up the rest from reference TRBV7-8 and TRBJ1-1 gives the full variable domain: GAGVSQSPRYKVAKRGQDVALRCDPISGHVSLFWYQQALGQGPEFLTYFQNEAQLDKSGLPSDRFFAERPEGSVSTLKIQRTQQEDSAVYLCASSAGGAGTEAFFGQGTRLTVV.

This clonotype was counted between two and nine times. The rearrangement uses TRBV5-1 and TRBJ2-1, with 10 nucleotides matching TRBD2. V lost 0 bases and J lost 6; bases outside the gene matches: 9. The CDR3 is made up of 17 amino acids. From germline, CDR1 is SGHRS and CDR2 YFSETQ. CDR3 loop: CASSLARASGRSNEQFF. In nucleotides, the CDR3 is TGCGCCAGCAGCTTGGCCCGGGCTAGCGGGAGATCCAATGAGCAGTTCTTC.

This clonotype was detected many times. The chain couples TRBV25-1 to TRBJ1-4; 7 nucleotides agree with TRBD1. Germline CDR1 is MGHDK and CDR2 is SYGVNS. The trim removed 1 base at V and 8 bases at J, leaving 7 bases unmatched. The CDR3 is made up of 15 amino acids. CDR3 in amino acids: CASSESGTVGEKLFF. As DNA, the CDR3 is TGTGCCAGCAGTGAATCCGGGACAGTGGGAGAAAAACTGTTTTTT.

The CDR3 DNA reads as TGTGCCGGCAGCGGGGTCTTCTATGGCTACACCTTC. Its protein is CAGSGVFYGYTF. V usage is TRBV5-3 and J usage is TRBJ1-2, with D uncertain. TRBV5-3 is designated an ORF whose function remains uncertain. Trimming took off 10 bases at V and 4 bases at J, with 14 bases between the two ends. The CDR3 consists of 12 residues.

There are many counts of this clonotype. This rearrangement joins TRBV27 to TRBJ1-5; TRBD1 matches 8 bases. Germline lookup yields CDR1 MNHEY and CDR2 SMNVEV (reference sequence). The CDR3 contains 14 residues. Unmatched junction bases numbered 3, after V lost 6 bases and J lost 2 bases. The chain's CDR3 is CASRLTGGNQPQHF. DNA of the CDR3: TGTGCCAGCAGATTGACAGGGGGCAATCAGCCCCAGCATTTT.

The chain joins TRBV20-1 to TRBJ1-5; no definite D call. V gave up 3 bases and J gave up 6 bases, with 3 bases separating them. This CDR3 is built from 10 residues. Germline lookup yields CDR1 DFQATT and CDR2 SNEGSKA (reference sequence). DNA for the CDR3: TGCAGTGCTAGTGGTCAGCCCCAGCATTTT. It yields the protein CSASGQPQHF.

With respect to this clonotype: A much larger clone is a single base away; this may be a read error. The gene calls are TRBV13 and TRBJ2-5, with D possibly TRBD2 on 6 matching bases. This CDR3 spans 16 amino acids. Germline assignment: CDR1 PRHDT and CDR2 FYEKMQ (reference sequence). The CDR3 protein is CASSSASLATQETQNF. In DNA, the CDR3 is TGTGCCAGCAGCTCGGCCTCCCTAGCGACCCAAGAGACCCAGAACTTC.

V gene TRBV7-6 combines with J gene TRBJ1-1; 10 positions match TRBD1. CDR1 and CDR2 (germline): SGHVS, FNYEAQ. The CDR3 has 15 amino acids. The trim removed 5 bases at V and 5 bases at J, leaving 8 bases unmatched. CDR3 nucleotides: TGTGCCAGCAGCGCCCCCGGGACAGGGGAAACTGAAGCTTTCTTT. The encoded protein is CASSAPGTGETEAFF.

This clonotype was seen at least ten times. The chain combines TRBV28 with TRBJ1-5; possibly TRBD1 for D (5 bases). Germline V gene lookup returns CDR1 MDHEN and CDR2 SYDVKM. The V end lost 7 bases, the J end lost 0 bases, and 13 bases lay between the germline ends. The CDR3 loop spans 15 amino acids. CDR3 DNA: TGTGCCAGCACCACAGGAGGGATTAGCAATCAGCCCCAGCATTTT. Its translation: CASTTGGISNQPQHF.

The chain recombines TRBV9 with TRBJ2-1; D gene uncertain. Germline CDR1 and CDR2: SGDLS and YYNGEE. V lost 2 bases and J lost 9, with 6 bases in between. This CDR3 has 11 residues. Written as DNA, the CDR3 is TGTGCCAGCAGCGTTTCGATTGAGCAGTTCTTC. It codes for CASSVSIEQFF. Variable domain in full (rest from reference TRBV9 and TRBJ2-1): DSGVTQTPKHLITATGQRVTLRCSPRSGDLSVYWYQQSLDQGLQFLIQYYNGEERAKGNILERFSAQQFPDLHSELNLSSLELGDSALYFCASSVSIEQFFGPGTRLTVL.

Many counts were recorded for this clonotype. V is TRBV7-8 and J is TRBJ2-5, with a weak D call TRBD2 (6 bases). The CDR3 sequence is 15 residues long. Trimming left V 0 bases short and J 4 bases short, with 12 bases between. Germline V gene data show CDR1 as SGHVS and CDR2 as FQNEAQ. The CDR3 DNA reads as TGTGCCAGCAGCTTAGCGGCGCGGGGAGTAGAGACCCAGTACTTC. Translating it yields CASSLAARGVETQYF.

To note about this clonotype: One end of the junction is discordant with germline, which a read error may explain. V gene TRBV12-5 combines with J gene TRBJ2-7; D is undetermined. CDR1 is LGHNT and CDR2 is FRNRAP in the germline V gene. CDR3 length: 12 residues. The CDR3 sequence is CACGPMVYEQYF. The DNA for the CDR3 is TGTGCTTGTGGCCCGATGGTCTACGAGCAGTACTTC.

Worth noting for this clonotype: The junction departs from the called germline gene at one end, perhaps through a read error. This rearrangement joins TRBV20-1 to TRBJ2-6; D may correspond to TRBD1 or TRBD2 (5 bases each). CDR3 size: 13 residues. Germline loops: CDR1 DFQATT, CDR2 SNEGSKA (reference sequence). CDR3: CSARSLGANVQTF. CDR3 nucleotide sequence: TGCAGTGCTAGGTCACTAGGGGCCAACGTCCAGACTTTC.

Concerning this clonotype itself: This may arise from a read error, as a much more abundant clone is one base away. The CDR3: CASSSGTVGTDTQCF. CDR3 sequence (DNA): TGTGCCAGCAGCTCCGGGACCGTAGGCACAGATACGCAGTGTTTT. The chain has TRBV5-8 and TRBJ2-3, with D perhaps given as TRBD1 or TRBD2 (5 bases each). This CDR3 region has 15 residues. The germline V gene encodes CDR1 SGHTS and CDR2 YDEGEE.

This clonotype has a handful of counts. The genes are TRBV19 and TRBJ2-7; D is possibly TRBD1 (5 bases). V was shortened by 0 bases and J by 11 bases, with 8 bases between the two germline ends. The V gene's germline CDR1 is LNHDA and CDR2 SQIVND (reference sequence). CDR3 length: 11 residues. Written as DNA, the CDR3 is TGTGCCAGTAGTATAGAGGTAGGGGAGTACTTC. It yields the protein CASSIEVGEYF.

Comments on this clonotype: This may be a read error: a much more frequent sequence differs by one nucleotide. Lacking the conserved final phenylalanine or tryptophan, this CDR3 likely reflects a read error. J is TRBJ2-5 and V is TRBV28; D gene ambiguous. V was shortened by 5 bases and J by 5 bases, with 6 bases between the two germline ends. From germline, CDR1 is MDHEN and CDR2 SYDVKM. The CDR3 loop spans 11 amino acids. In DNA, the CDR3 is TGTGCCAGCAGTCGTCAGGAGACCCAGTACCTC. Protein product: CASSRQETQYL.

At least ten counts were recorded for this clonotype. The chain carries TRBV7-3 and TRBJ2-7; D may be TRBD1 (6 bases). Trimming removed 2 bases at V and 6 bases at J, with 11 bases between. The CDR3 totals 13 residues. Germline CDR1 is SGHTA and CDR2 is FQGTGA. The CDR3 here is CASSLESRGEQYF. The CDR3 DNA follows: TGTGCCAGCAGCTTAGAGTCCAGGGGCGAGCAGTACTTC.

The J gene is TRBJ2-3, the V gene TRBV20-1; D is tentatively TRBD1 or TRBD2 (5 bases each). From germline, CDR1 is DFQATT and CDR2 SNEGSKA (reference sequence). The V gene lost 3 bases and the J gene lost 8 bases, with 18 bases spanning the gap. The length of the CDR3 is 14 residues. CDR3 bases: TGCAGTGCTAGGCCCGGGACCCTCCTGTGTACGCAGTATTTT. Translation gives CSARPGTLLCTQYF.

This clonotype showed up many times. The rearrangement links TRBV6-5 to TRBJ2-3, with 7 bases that match TRBD2. From germline, CDR1 is MNHEY and CDR2 SVGAGI. The J segment lost 11 bases and the V segment lost 5 bases, leaving 10 bases of the junction unmatched. The CDR3 covers 13 residues. The CDR3: CASSPQFGGRQYF. The CDR3 DNA sequence: TGTGCCAGCAGTCCCCAGTTTGGCGGGAGGCAGTATTTT.

This chain links TRBV21-1 with TRBJ2-4; the D call TRBD1 from the table was never checked on the DNA. TRBV21-1 is designated a pseudogene. The CDR3 has 15 residues. The CDR3 region is CASSQTGGPKNIHYF. The CDR3 region has the DNA TGTGCCAGCAGTCAGACAGGGGGCCCCAAAAACATTCATTACTTC.

V gene TRBV4-1 combines with J gene TRBJ1-4; D not certain. Germline CDR1 is MGHRA and CDR2 is YSYEKL. The CDR3 sequence is 12 residues long. Trimming took 1 base from V and 12 from J, leaving 9 bases between them. This CDR3 is CASSQGYTELFF. In DNA form, the CDR3 reads TGCGCCAGCAGCCAAGGATACACGGAACTGTTTTTT.

This clonotype occurred a few times. The rearrangement uses TRBV28 and TRBJ2-6; D gene unclear. From germline, CDR1 is MDHEN and CDR2 SYDVKM. The CDR3 spans 14 residues. The V gene lost 6 bases and the J gene lost 1 base, with 7 bases spanning the gap. The CDR3 spells CASSDNSGANVLTF. The DNA of the CDR3 is TGTGCCAGCAGCGATAATTCTGGGGCCAACGTCCTGACTTTC.

This clonotype was counted a single time. One base away lies a much larger clone, so this may be a sequencing read error. V usage is TRBV7-8 and J usage is TRBJ2-3; 7 nucleotides align to TRBD2. The CDR3 runs to 15 residues. V was clipped by 5 bases and J by 3 bases; unmatched bases: 8. Germline CDR1 is SGHVS and CDR2 is FQNEAQ. The CDR3 DNA reads as TGTGCCAGCAGCATACTCGGCGGGAGAACAGATACGCAGTATTTT. Encoded protein: CASSILGGRTDTQYF. Full variable domain (rest looked up from reference TRBV7-8 and TRBJ2-3): GAGVSQSPRYKVAKRGQDVALRCDPISGHVSLFWYQQALGQGPEFLTYFQNEAQLDKSGLPSDRFFAERPEGSVSTLKIQRTQQEDSAVYLCASSILGGRTDTQYFGPGTRLTVL.

This clonotype has ten or more counts. CDR3 DNA sequence: TGTGCCAGCAGCGCCGGGACCGACTCCTACGAGCAGTACTTC. Its translation: CASSAGTDSYEQYF. The V call is TRBV9, the J call TRBJ2-7, with D possibly called TRBD1 or TRBD2 (5 bases each). V was cut by 3 bases and J by 0 bases, with 10 bases left in between. Germline V lookup: CDR1 SGDLS, CDR2 YYNGEE. The CDR3 is 14 amino acids.

In its sample, this clonotype was seen many times. A much larger clone lies a single base off, so this may be a read error. Since no conserved phenylalanine or tryptophan closes the CDR3, a read error is the likely cause. This rearrangement joins TRBV4-1 to TRBJ1-2, with D uncertain. Germline assignment: CDR1 MGHRA and CDR2 YSYEKL. V lost 4 bases and J lost 7, with 25 bases in between. This CDR3 contains 17 residues. CDR3 in amino acids: CASSLHRVAQAHGGYTI. CDR3 DNA: TGCGCCAGCAGCCTTCACCGCGTGGCGCAGGCTCATGGTGGCTACACCATC.

Remarks on this clonotype: A read error may be the cause here, since a much bigger clone is one base away. The genes are TRBV28 and TRBJ2-7; D is tentatively TRBD1 or TRBD2 (5 bases each). The CDR3 runs to 14 residues. V shed 5 bases and J shed 2 bases, with 13 bases lying between them. CDR1 is MDHEN, CDR2 SYDVKM, per germline. This CDR3 is CASSNRDDPYEQYF. CDR3 nucleotides: TGTGCCAGCAGTAACCGGGACGACCCCTACGAGCAGTACTTC. The variable domain in full, completed from reference TRBV28 and TRBJ2-7, reads DVKVTQSSRYLVKRTGEKVFLECVQDMDHENMFWYRQDPGLGLRLIYFSYDVKMKEKGDIPEGYSVSREKKERFSLILESASTNQTSMYLCASSNRDDPYEQYFGPGTRLTVT.